This TCR beta chain was recorded in a study of post-analysis software for immune sequencing data (dated by TCRdb to about 2015). Regarding the study in general: Relapsing-remitting, secondary progressive and progressive-relapsing multiple sclerosis were recorded as disease courses, and subtype annotation was lacking for some patients. The patient repertoires were set against around ten previously published healthy control repertoires from donors whose ages ranged from 6 to 25 years. A subset of samples was prepared in parallel using single-end sample barcoding, then pooled and co-amplified after Illumina adapter ligation. The paper's findings and limits, for the study overall: Multiple sclerosis patients had significantly lower normalized Chao1 diversity than controls, a result that suggests substantial peripheral T-cell clonal expansion. When samples were clustered directly using the F measure, samples prepared in the same batch co-clustered strongly, which prompted a batch-effect correction. Four to six TRBV segments, including TRBV5-6, TRBV5-1 and TRBV20-1, were significantly more frequent in patients than controls. The multiple sclerosis patient group was slightly younger than the control group.

To demonstrate the VDJtools post-analysis software, TCR beta repertoires were profiled from the peripheral blood of about a dozen young patients with multiple sclerosis. Multiple sclerosis patients were children and adolescents aged roughly 6 to 15 years. Library preparation used PCR. The sequencer listed for this sample is Illumina HiSeq 2500. To reduce PCR and sequencing biases, unique molecular identifiers were incorporated into the TCR beta cDNA libraries. Every 1 to 10 million input T cells yielded 500,000 or so cDNA molecules, meaning each molecule approximated one T cell. Patient libraries were prepared and sequenced with the same protocol used for the earlier healthy control dataset. Within a given batch, samples were prepared together, multiplexed and sequenced on the same HiSeq lane. Per the original workflow: Raw barcoded reads were processed with MIGEC, and single-read molecular identifier groups were discarded before consensus assembly and CDR3 extraction. VDJtools was used for post-analysis of the clonotype tables, and diversity was normalized by down-sampling every dataset to the size of the smallest sample. To correct batch-related cross-sample contamination, repertoire overlap clustering matched CDR3 amino acid sequences but not nucleotide sequences. Using fastp at Q25 and MiXCR, TCRdb reprocessed the public reads and kept productive beta chains. One record per CDR3 amino acid sequence lists the most common genes and DNA. V and J calls and clone size were set by TCRdb, not the authors. Counted in this sample were hundreds of thousands of distinct CDR3 sequences; 44% of them appeared once. The leading ten clones occupy approximately 1.7% of the sample.

For this clonotype: This receptor's antigen is unknown. Per-nucleotide qualities are absent, and no much larger clonotype sits a single base away.

A distance of 12 bases separates the germline ends of V and J, which lose 3 bases and 4 bases respectively. The CDR1 and CDR2 encoded by the germline V gene are SNHLY and FYNNEI. Including cysteine and phenylalanine, the CDR3 has 14 amino acids. Only the CDR3 DNA is retained, 42 bases long and in frame from the first base. Sample: blood. This receptor was identified in a girl aged 10 to 17 with multiple sclerosis. Recombination linked TRBV2 to TRBJ1-1; TRBD1 is a possible D gene, resting on 6 matching bases. DNA sequence: TGTGCCAGCAGTGAGCAGGGGATGGCCACTGAAGCTTTCTTT. Translated, this gives CASSEQGMATEAFF. Extended through the reference TRBV2 and TRBJ1-1 proteins, this CDR3 yields the full variable domain: EPEVTQTPSHQVTQMGQEVILRCVPISNHLYFYWYRQILGQKVEFLVSFYNNEISEKSEIFDDQFSVERPDGSNFTLKIRSTKLEDSAMYFCASSEQGMATEAFFGQGTRLTVV.